Sequencing of this T cell receptor (beta chain) was carried out in a study of blood T cell repertoires in COVID-19 (dated by TCRdb to 2020 to 2022). Notes on the research overall: Samples covering the acute and convalescent phases of COVID-19 were provided by collaborators in the United States, Italy and Spain. The repertoires were released in a freely available public database intended as a resource for research on the immune response to SARS-CoV-2. The material from the prospective study consisted of cDNA or gDNA derived from T cells, B-cell-depleted T cells, or PBMCs. The dataset comprised deeply sampled blood TCRbeta repertoires from subjects exposed to, actively infected with, or recovered from COVID-19. The samples were drawn from two sources: the first 160 participants of the ongoing ImmuneRACE study, and over 1,000 subjects contributed by 6 global collaborators. HLA class I and class II types, where available, came from metadata supplied by the sample provider rather than from assay-based typing. Nearly every sample came with metadata listing a de-identified subject ID, COVID-19 status, age in years and sex. Results the study describes overall, beyond this receptor: How much clinical and demographic metadata was included differed by source and by participant, and the metadata was provided uncurated.

Taken from cysteine to phenylalanine, the CDR3 has 14 residues. Only CDR3 DNA is held: 42 bases, read in frame from base 1. CDR1 and CDR2 are drawn from the germline V gene: SNHLY, FYNNEI. Trimming takes 6 bases off V and 7 bases off J; junction bases not matched to a gene: 10. A second Seattle source provided samples from volunteer blood donors who had recovered from COVID-19. Collaborating institutions collected whole blood in K2EDTA tubes following their own protocols. Collaborator samples were shipped for TCRbeta analysis as frozen whole blood, isolated PBMCs, or DNA extracted from either sample type. A remark on this clone: The antigen it binds to is not known. Base-call qualities are not available, and no considerably larger clone is one nucleotide away.

TCRbeta CDR3 regions were amplified from genomic DNA using the immunoSEQ Assay, a bias-controlled multiplex PCR. The study's own analysis went as follows. Nucleated cell counts per sample were estimated from amplification of reference gene primers within the assay. To quantify the absolute abundance of each unique TCRbeta CDR3 rearrangement, sequence reads were collapsed and filtered. Productive Simpson clonality was computed per sample as the square root of Simpson's diversity index over productive rearrangements. TCRdb obtained this table from immuneACCESS and retained in-frame rearrangements with V and J assigned. These tables miss some clones; where compared with another copy, unresolved V genes account for less than half of the shortfall, and the remainder is unexplained. V and J calls and clone size follow that table, whereas D and trimming were derived from the DNA. The sample data list approximately 220,000 clones, and approximately 90% of these were observed just once. The ten top clones hold about 6% of the sample.

The sequencing sample was made of peripheral blood. Here the chain combines TRBV2 and TRBJ2-5, with 8 junctional bases fitting TRBD1. This receptor was taken from a man aged 55 to 70 who had recovered from COVID-19. Here is the DNA: TGTGCCAGCAGGGGGGACAGGTCTGGGGGGACCCAGTACTTC. This yields the protein CASRGDRSGGTQYF.